This T cell receptor beta chain originates from a study of patients and donors after allogeneic stem cell transplantation. In TCRdb, the RT-PCR reads were re-called with MiXCR into one record per CDR3 protein. Counted here are more than 20,000 distinct CDR3 sequences, roughly 43% occurring once; the ten biggest clones make up 65% to 85%. The sample comprised blood, either unsorted or a sorted T cell fraction (not recorded which). The receptor's source is a human donor who was either an allogeneic HSCT recipient or a stem cell or donor lymphocyte infusion donor (not recorded which). It is not recorded whose cells these are; they may come from a transplant donor.

In nucleotides, the CDR3 is TGCGCCAGCAGCTTGCCCGGTTGGGGGGCGCAGGATACGCAGTATTTT. The encoded protein is CASSLPGWGAQDTQYF. The chain couples TRBV5-1 to TRBJ2-3, with D possibly being TRBD1 or TRBD2 (6 bases each). The V and J ends lost 1 base and 6 bases respectively, with 18 bases between them. Germline CDR1 is SGHRS and CDR2 is YFSETQ. This CDR3 comprises 16 residues.